The T cell receptor beta chain described here comes from a study of breast tumors, draining lymph nodes, adjacent tissues. Study-wide results and limits: Tumors had less TCR diversity than lymph nodes, more than nontumor tissue.

CDR3 size: 18 residues. J lost 1 base, V lost 7 bases, and 13 bases had no gene match. The germline gives CDR1 SGHRS, CDR2 YFSETQ. In TCRdb, the multiplex PCR reads were re-called with MiXCR into one record per CDR3 protein. The sample contains under 70,000 distinct CDR3 sequences, around two fifths of which appear only once. This clonotype was counted at least ten times. Its antigen remains unidentified. The chain joins TRBV5-1 to TRBJ2-6, with 8 bases identical to TRBD1. The receptor's source is a female donor with breast cancer. Some clones in this sample may be carry-over from other donors' samples. Sequenced input: breast tumor tissue. The CDR3 DNA is TGCGCCAGCCTTACCTGGCCAGGGGGCGCATCTGGGGCCAACGTCCTGACTTTC. Amino acid sequence: CASLTWPGGASGANVLTF.